Listed here are 25 T cell receptor beta chains from one sample, sequenced in a study of T-cell memory formation after mild COVID-19. TCRdb called the 5' RACE reads again in MiXCR, with one record for every CDR3 protein. The table lists around 470,000 distinct CDR3 sequences, 20% of them singletons, with roughly 8.4% in the top ten. What was sequenced was PBMCs or a T cell subset sorted from them (not recorded which). Source of these receptors: an adult woman who had mild COVID-19 (a few samples of this study predate the infection). Cell type and time point are not known.

This clonotype showed up just a few times. The chain links TRBV13 to TRBJ2-1; D uncertain. The V end lost 3 bases, the J end lost 6 bases, and 12 bases lay between the germline ends. The CDR3 sequence is 14 residues long. The germline V gene has CDR1 PRHDT and CDR2 FYEKMQ (reference sequence). This chain's CDR3 is CASSFRALLNEQFF. The DNA for the CDR3 is TGTGCCAGCAGCTTTCGGGCTCTTCTCAATGAGCAGTTCTTC.

This rearrangement joins TRBV29-1 to TRBJ1-2; tentative D call: TRBD1 (5 bases). Trimming took off 6 bases at V and 2 bases at J, with 7 bases between the two ends. The CDR3 extends over 11 amino acids. From germline, CDR1 is SQVTM and CDR2 ANQGSEA. The CDR3 loop is CSVTDNYGYTF. The DNA of the CDR3 is TGCAGCGTGACAGACAACTATGGCTACACCTTC.

The chain joins TRBV2 to TRBJ2-4; D uncertain. V was trimmed by 6 bases and J by 1 base, leaving 10 bases between them. CDR1 is SNHLY, CDR2 FYNNEI, per germline. There are 14 residues in the CDR3. CDR3 region: CASRVNGAKNIQYF. The CDR3 region has the DNA TGTGCCAGCAGAGTGAATGGGGCCAAAAACATTCAGTACTTC. The variable domain in full, completed from reference TRBV2 and TRBJ2-4, reads EPEVTQTPSHQVTQMGQEVILRCVPISNHLYFYWYRQILGQKVEFLVSFYNNEISEKSEIFDDQFSVERPDGSNFTLKIRSTKLEDSAMYFCASRVNGAKNIQYFGAGTRLSVL.

The rearrangement links TRBV2 to TRBJ2-1; D call uncertain. This CDR3 is built from 13 residues. Trimming left V 3 bases short and J 10 bases short, with 13 bases between. Germline V CDR1 and CDR2: SNHLY, FYNNEI. In nucleotides, the CDR3 is TGTGCCAGCAGTGACACGAGCCAGAGGGAGCAGTTCTTC. Translating gives CASSDTSQREQFF. Variable domain in full (rest from reference TRBV2 and TRBJ2-1): EPEVTQTPSHQVTQMGQEVILRCVPISNHLYFYWYRQILGQKVEFLVSFYNNEISEKSEIFDDQFSVERPDGSNFTLKIRSTKLEDSAMYFCASSDTSQREQFFGPGTRLTVL.

The table lists this clonotype with many counts. The chain links TRBV7-6 to TRBJ1-1; maybe TRBD1 (6 bases). The CDR3 is made up of 18 amino acids. CDR1 and CDR2 (germline): SGHVS, FNYEAQ. Deletions cut 5 bases from V and 3 bases from J, with 25 bases between. Here the CDR3 reads CASSLRTEILEGDTEAFF. CDR3 DNA: TGTGCCAGCAGCCTCCGGACGGAAATCTTAGAGGGGGACACTGAAGCTTTCTTT.

This clonotype was seen repeatedly, ten times or more. V and J are TRBV7-3 and TRBJ1-6; D unclear. The CDR3 loop spans 15 amino acids. V gave up 1 base and J gave up 7 bases, with 11 bases separating them. The germline V gene has CDR1 SGHTA and CDR2 FQGTGA. In DNA form, the CDR3 reads TGTGCCAGCAGCTTAATGTCCCAGGCCAATTCACCCCTCCACTTT. Translation: CASSLMSQANSPLHF.

This clonotype was counted only a few times. The DNA of the CDR3 is TGTGCCAGCAGTTACAGGGTTGATGAGCAGTTCTTC. Protein product: CASSYRVDEQFF. V gene TRBV12-3 or TRBV12-4 combines with J gene TRBJ2-1, with D possibly being TRBD1 (6 bases). V lost 4 bases, J lost 8 bases, and 9 bases lay in between. This CDR3 spans 12 amino acids.

The chain links TRBV4-2 to TRBJ1-1; possibly TRBD1 for D (5 bases). The germline gives CDR1 LGHNA, CDR2 YNFKEQ. The V and J ends lost 3 bases and 4 bases respectively, with 15 bases between them. The CDR3 length is 15 residues. Here the CDR3 reads CASSHPPDGGTEAFF. The CDR3 DNA reads as TGTGCCAGCAGCCATCCCCCCGATGGGGGCACTGAAGCTTTCTTT.

This clonotype was recorded a few times. This rearrangement joins TRBV7-2 to TRBJ2-1, with D unclear. This CDR3 is built from 15 residues. Trimming took off 5 bases at V and 3 bases at J, with 14 bases between the two ends. Germline V lookup: CDR1 SGHTA, CDR2 FQGNSA. The CDR3 loop is CASSHSTGRYNEQFF. CDR3 DNA: TGTGCCAGCAGCCACTCCACCGGACGCTACAATGAGCAGTTCTTC.

This clonotype has just one count. V is TRBV7-8 and J is TRBJ1-3; the D is unclear. Germline V CDR1 and CDR2: SGHVS, FQNEAQ. V was clipped by 5 bases and J by 0 bases, with 17 bases between them. CDR3 length: 17 residues. The CDR3 coding sequence is TGTGCCAGCAGCCCGTATACCCCCCGATACTCTGGAAACACCATATATTTT. Translation: CASSPYTPRYSGNTIYF.

This clonotype turned up a few times. The chain joins TRBV14 to TRBJ1-1; D is unclear. V was trimmed by 0 bases and J by 3 bases, leaving 17 bases between them. The CDR3 loop spans 17 amino acids. Germline loops: CDR1 SGHDN, CDR2 FVKESK. CDR3 DNA: TGTGCCAGCAGCCAAGATATGGTCTCTTACGGTGACACTGAAGCTTTCTTT. This translates into CASSQDMVSYGDTEAFF.

V and J are TRBV7-6 and TRBJ2-2; D is undetermined. Germline V CDR1 and CDR2: SGHVS, FNYEAQ. The CDR3 contains 13 residues. Trimming took off 5 bases at V and 6 bases at J, with 10 bases between the two ends. The CDR3 loop reads CASSPEHSGELFF. Written as DNA, the CDR3 is TGTGCCAGCAGCCCAGAGCATTCCGGGGAGCTGTTTTTT.

The gene calls are TRBV24-1 and TRBJ1-1; 8 bases are a match to TRBD1. Per germline, CDR1 KGHDR and CDR2 SFDVKD. J was trimmed by 1 base and V by 5 bases; bases with no gene match: 5. This CDR3 region has 15 residues. The chain's CDR3 is CATSGTDRANTEAFF. The CDR3 DNA is TGTGCCACCAGTGGAACGGACAGGGCGAACACTGAAGCTTTCTTT.

This clonotype was recorded a few times. The chain is built from TRBV4-3 and TRBJ2-7, with 9 bases that match TRBD1. This CDR3 spans 14 amino acids. Germline trimming cut 3 bases from V and 5 bases from J; bases unmatched to any gene: 5. CDR1 and CDR2 from the germline V gene are LGHNA and YSLEER. This CDR3 is CASSQGQGSHEQYF. The CDR3 DNA follows: TGCGCCAGCAGCCAGGGACAGGGTAGCCACGAGCAGTACTTC.

The gene calls are TRBV19 and TRBJ2-1, with 7 bases that match TRBD2. In germline, CDR1 is LNHDA, CDR2 SQIVND (reference sequence). CDR3 length equals 16 residues. J gave up 1 base and V 1 base, and 4 bases lay outside the gene matches. The CDR3, as DNA: TGTGCCAGTAGTATAGTGTCTAGCGGATCCTACAATGAGCAGTTCTTC. Translated: CASSIVSSGSYNEQFF.

This clonotype was recorded a few times. CDR3 amino acids: CASSPRTATGGELFF. The CDR3 DNA reads TGCGCCAGCAGCCCTAGGACCGCTACCGGCGGGGAGCTGTTTTTT. The chain recombines TRBV5-1 with TRBJ2-2; D is unresolved. V lost 4 bases and J lost 7, with 17 bases in between. The germline V gene encodes CDR1 SGHRS and CDR2 YFSETQ. The CDR3 covers 15 residues.

This clonotype was seen a few times. The chain couples TRBV12-3 or TRBV12-4 to TRBJ2-7; 8 nucleotides align to TRBD2. The ends lost 5 bases at V and 0 bases at J; junction bases unmatched: 9. This CDR3 is built from 16 residues. The CDR3 is CASSLRTSQSSYEQYF. CDR3 coding DNA: TGTGCCAGCAGTCTTCGGACTAGCCAGAGCTCCTACGAGCAGTACTTC.

The chain employs TRBV3-1 and TRBJ1-1; D call uncertain. Trimming removed 1 base from V and 5 bases from J, with 14 bases in between. Germline V gene data show CDR1 as LGHDT and CDR2 as YNNKEL (reference sequence). This CDR3 region has 15 residues. The DNA for the CDR3 is TGTGCCAGCAGCCAAGCCCGGACGAAAGGGACTGAAGCTTTCTTT. Amino acids: CASSQARTKGTEAFF.

This chain joins TRBV6-6 and TRBJ2-7, with TRBD1 identical over 7 bases. This CDR3 region has 13 residues. V dropped 6 bases and J dropped 2; count of bases not matched to a gene: 4. Germline assignment: CDR1 MNHNY and CDR2 SVGAGI (reference sequence). CDR3 DNA: TGTGCCAGCAGGGGGGACAGCACCTACGAGCAGTACTTC. Its protein is CASRGDSTYEQYF.

The J gene is TRBJ2-3, the V gene TRBV9; no clear D. V gave up 0 bases and J gave up 4 bases, with 3 bases separating them. Germline-derived CDR1 and CDR2 are SGDLS and YYNGEE. The CDR3 runs 12 residues. The CDR3 is CASSVDADTQYF. DNA of the CDR3: TGTGCCAGCAGCGTAGATGCAGATACGCAGTATTTT. Full variable domain (remainder filled in from reference TRBV9 and TRBJ2-3): DSGVTQTPKHLITATGQRVTLRCSPRSGDLSVYWYQQSLDQGLQFLIQYYNGEERAKGNILERFSAQQFPDLHSELNLSSLELGDSALYFCASSVDADTQYFGPGTRLTVL.

The rearrangement links TRBV7-9 to TRBJ1-4; D remains ambiguous. There are 14 residues in the CDR3. Trimming cost V 5 bases and J 0 bases, with 7 bases left between them. CDR1 and CDR2 from the germline V gene are SEHNR and FQNEAQ (reference sequence). CDR3 sequence: CASSRTSTNEKLFF. In nucleotides, the CDR3 is TGTGCCAGCAGCCGGACCTCAACTAATGAAAAACTGTTTTTT.

As DNA, the CDR3 is TGCGCCAGCAGCCCGCCGGACAGGGGCGGAGAAAAACTGTTTTTT. Translating gives CASSPPDRGGEKLFF. The J gene is TRBJ1-4, the V gene TRBV4-1; 9 nucleotides line up with TRBD1. Germline CDR1 reads MGHRA; CDR2 reads YSYEKL. The junction had 8 bases not matched to a gene; V was cut back by 4 bases and J by 8 bases. The CDR3 runs 15 residues.

This clonotype was seen at least ten times. The gene calls are TRBV7-9 and TRBJ2-7, with TRBD1 matching over 9 bases. The CDR3 runs to 14 residues. Germline trimming cut 3 bases from V and 3 bases from J; bases unmatched to any gene: 3. Germline V gene data show CDR1 as SEHNR and CDR2 as FQNEAQ (reference sequence). The CDR3, as DNA: TGTGCCAGCAGCTTGGGACAGGGCAACTACGAGCAGTACTTC. Amino acid sequence: CASSLGQGNYEQYF.

This clonotype occurred a few times. The V gene is TRBV4-1, the J gene TRBJ2-3; 9 positions agree with TRBD2. Germline values: CDR1 MGHRA, CDR2 YSYEKL. The V segment lost 4 bases and the J segment 1 base; nucleotides outside the gene matches: 18. The CDR3 runs 20 residues. This CDR3 is CASSLTPSGGLARGTDTQYF. In DNA, the CDR3 is TGCGCCAGCAGCCTCACTCCATCGGGGGGACTAGCTCGGGGCACAGATACGCAGTATTTT.

V gene TRBV12-3 or TRBV12-4 combines with J gene TRBJ1-2; TRBD1 agrees at 8 bases. There are 14 residues in the CDR3. V lost 6 bases and J lost 6; bases outside the gene matches: 9. The CDR3 sequence is CASRGAGGADGYTF. CDR3 in DNA: TGTGCCAGCAGGGGAGCAGGGGGCGCGGATGGCTACACCTTC.